One and the same sample provided the 27 T cell receptor beta chains below, sequenced in a study of blood T cell repertoires in COVID-19. Clones were read by immunoSEQ multiplex PCR, and TCRdb kept only the in-frame ones, dropping some. Of 170,000 or so clones in the sample, roughly 90% were seen once. Sequences were obtained from peripheral blood. These receptors all stem from a man between 50 and 59 years old with acute or convalescent COVID-19.

The chain has TRBV5-1 and TRBJ2-6; 8 nucleotides align to TRBD1. Germline CDR1 is SGHRS and CDR2 is YFSETQ. The V and J ends lost 3 bases and 2 bases, in that order; junction bases with no gene match: 10. This CDR3 has 18 amino acids. CDR3 residues: CASSSKTTGAAGANVLTF. The CDR3 DNA follows: TGCGCCAGCAGCTCCAAAACGACAGGGGCGGCTGGGGCCAACGTCCTGACTTTC.

The rearrangement links TRBV7-9 to TRBJ1-5; no firm D call. This CDR3 has 12 amino acids. Looked up from germline, CDR1 is SEHNR and CDR2 is FQNEAQ (reference sequence). V lost 3 bases and J lost 5, with 5 bases in between. The CDR3 DNA sequence: TGTGCCAGCAGCTTTGAGGATCAGCCCCAGCATTTT. It translates to CASSFEDQPQHF.

In this sample, this clone turned up once. V and J are TRBV29-1 and TRBJ2-2; 8 bases are shared with TRBD2. CDR3 size: 13 residues. J lost 6 bases, V lost 7 bases, and 7 bases had no gene match. CDR1 and CDR2 (germline): SQVTM, ANQGSEA. The CDR3 loop is CSAREGGSGELFF. DNA of the CDR3: TGCAGCGCCCGGGAGGGAGGTTCCGGGGAGCTGTTTTTT.

The V and J genes are TRBV6-5 and TRBJ1-6; D unresolved. CDR3 length: 16 amino acids. The germline V gene encodes CDR1 MNHEY and CDR2 SVGAGI. V lost 2 bases and J 7 bases, leaving 15 bases between the germline ends. CDR3 nucleotide sequence: TGTGCCAGCAGTTACGAGGGAATGGCGTCGAATTCACCCCTCCACTTT. Translated: CASSYEGMASNSPLHF.

This rearrangement joins TRBV29-1 to TRBJ2-2; D may be TRBD1 (5 bases). The CDR3 length is 14 residues. CDR1 SQVTM and CDR2 ANQGSEA come from the germline V gene. Trimming stripped 4 bases from V and 7 bases from J, with 16 bases between. The CDR3 coding sequence is TGCAGCGTTGCTTTCCCGGCAGGGCACGGGGAGCTGTTTTTT. This translates into CSVAFPAGHGELFF.

This chain links TRBV2 with TRBJ2-3; tentatively, D is TRBD2 (6 bases). The CDR3 consists of 14 residues. V was trimmed by 7 bases and J by 4 bases, leaving 15 bases between them. From germline, CDR1 is SNHLY and CDR2 FYNNEI. As DNA, the CDR3 is TGTGCCAGCAAGGCAGGGAGGAGTGCAGATACGCAGTATTTT. Amino acids: CASKAGRSADTQYF.

The genes are TRBV7-9 and TRBJ2-7; TRBD1 agrees at 10 bases. CDR3 size: 14 residues. Looked up from germline, CDR1 is SEHNR and CDR2 is FQNEAQ (reference sequence). The ends lost 2 bases at V and 6 bases at J; junction bases unmatched: 4. The CDR3 is CASSLSGQGGEQYV. The CDR3 DNA reads TGTGCCAGCAGCTTATCCGGACAGGGGGGCGAGCAGTACGTC.

The chain employs TRBV10-3 and TRBJ2-3; 10 nucleotides line up with TRBD2. This CDR3 is 16 amino acids long. With V trimmed by 4 bases and J by 6 bases, 10 bases remained unmatched. From germline, CDR1 is ENHRY and CDR2 SYGVKD. The chain's CDR3 is CAISGQGLAKADTQYF. CDR3 coding DNA: TGTGCCATCAGTGGGCAGGGACTAGCGAAAGCTGATACGCAGTATTTT.

This clone was recorded only once. The rearrangement uses TRBV27 and TRBJ2-7; D is ambiguous. Germline-derived CDR1 and CDR2 are MNHEY and SMNVEV (reference sequence). The CDR3 length is 14 residues. Trimming took 3 bases from V and 0 from J, leaving 9 bases between them. CDR3 sequence reads: CASSFGQVSYEQYF. In DNA form, the CDR3 reads TGTGCCAGCAGTTTTGGTCAGGTCTCCTACGAGCAGTACTTC.

The chain recombines TRBV5-6 with TRBJ1-2; D is perhaps TRBD1 (5 bases). Trimming stripped 2 bases from V and 8 bases from J, with 13 bases between. CDR1 and CDR2 from the germline V gene are SGHDT and YYEEEE. CDR3 length equals 13 residues. The DNA for the CDR3 is TGTGCCAGCAGCTTCTGGGACTCGCGGGGCTACACCTTC. Amino acids: CASSFWDSRGYTF.

The gene calls are TRBV11-3 and TRBJ1-1; unclear D gene. The CDR3 is 12 amino acids. Germline V gene lookup returns CDR1 SGHNT and CDR2 YENEEA. Trimming left V 3 bases short and J 1 base short, with 3 bases between. As DNA, the CDR3 is TGTGCCAGCAGCTTCGGGAACACTGAAGCTTTCTTT. It yields the protein CASSFGNTEAFF.

The V call is TRBV14, the J call TRBJ1-1; a possible D gene is TRBD1 (6 bases). Germline V lookup: CDR1 SGHDN, CDR2 FVKESK. V was shortened by 4 bases and J by 4 bases, with 16 bases between the two germline ends. The CDR3 contains 15 residues. For the CDR3, the DNA is TGTGCCAGCAGCCGGACGTGGGGGACAATCACTGAAGCTTTCTTT. This codes for CASSRTWGTITEAFF.

This rearrangement joins TRBV5-1 to TRBJ1-1; D is uncertain. The CDR3 has 13 amino acids. Germline V CDR1 and CDR2: SGHRS, YFSETQ. Trimming pared 3 bases from V and 0 bases from J, leaving 6 bases between. This chain's CDR3 is CASSSRVNTEAFF. The CDR3, as DNA: TGCGCCAGCAGCTCGAGAGTGAACACTGAAGCTTTCTTT.

V is TRBV28 and J is TRBJ2-7; D possibly corresponds to TRBD1 (6 bases). This CDR3 is 16 amino acids long. V was pared by 4 bases and J by 2 bases, with 18 bases between. Germline lookup yields CDR1 MDHEN and CDR2 SYDVKM. CDR3 sequence reads: CASSSYFTGRTYEQYV. In DNA form, the CDR3 reads TGTGCCAGCAGTTCCTACTTTACAGGGAGAACCTACGAGCAGTACGTC.

The rearrangement uses TRBV5-8 and TRBJ1-5; 9 bases fit TRBD1. The CDR3 length is 15 residues. V was pared by 1 base and J by 6 bases, with 5 bases of the junction left unmatched. Germline CDR1 reads SGHTS; CDR2 reads YDEGEE. CDR3 protein: CASSLMTGGVQPQHF. DNA for the CDR3: TGTGCCAGCAGCTTGATGACAGGGGGAGTTCAGCCCCAGCATTTT.

Concerning this clone: An end of the junction does not agree with germline; a read error may underlie this. The CDR3 bases are TGTGCCAGCAGTTTACGTCAGGGGATGTCTTTT. It codes for CASSLRQGMSF. This rearrangement joins TRBV12-3 or TRBV12-4 to TRBJ1-3; a possible D gene is TRBD1 (6 bases). The CDR3 spans 11 residues.

The chain is built from TRBV4-3 and TRBJ1-2, with D possibly being TRBD1 (6 bases). CDR3 length equals 13 residues. Looked up from germline, CDR1 is LGHNA and CDR2 is YSLEER. V dropped 1 base and J dropped 6 bases, with 9 bases sitting between them. CDR3: CASSQARDNGYTF. Written as DNA, the CDR3 is TGCGCCAGCAGCCAAGCCAGGGACAATGGCTACACCTTC.

The rearrangement joins TRBV23-1 to TRBJ1-2; D not certain. TRBV23-1 belongs to the ORF category, with a function that is uncertain. Trimming removed 0 bases from V and 0 bases from J, with 11 bases in between. The CDR3 totals 16 residues. CDR3 nucleotide sequence: TGCGCCAGCAGTCAATCAGAGGCCGATACTAACTATGGCTACACCTTC. The encoded protein is CASSQSEADTNYGYTF.

This chain uses TRBV7-3 with TRBJ2-2; D is possibly TRBD1 (6 bases). The CDR3 runs 16 residues. Germline V gene lookup returns CDR1 SGHTA and CDR2 FQGTGA. V was shortened by 0 bases and J by 5 bases, with 13 bases between the two germline ends. CDR3 DNA: TGTGCCAGCAGCTTAACGTTAACAGGGCGAACCGGGGAGCTGTTTTTT. As protein: CASSLTLTGRTGELFF. The entire variable domain, with the rest obtained from reference TRBV7-3 and TRBJ2-2, is as follows: GAGVSQTPSNKVTEKGKYVELRCDPISGHTALYWYRQSLGQGPEFLIYFQGTGAADDSGLPNDRFFAVRPEGSVSTLKIQRTERGDSAVYLCASSLTLTGRTGELFFGEGSRLTVL.

The chain is built from TRBV4-1 and TRBJ1-1; TRBD1 agrees at 7 bases. V lost 4 bases and J lost 8; bases outside the gene matches: 4. The CDR3 is 12 residues long. Germline V lookup: CDR1 MGHRA, CDR2 YSYEKL. The CDR3 sequence is CASSRGTVEAFF. The CDR3 DNA is TGCGCCAGCAGCCGCGGGACAGTCGAAGCTTTCTTT.

The gene calls are TRBV27 and TRBJ1-1; 10 bases are a match to TRBD1. The trim removed 0 bases at V and 8 bases at J, leaving 3 bases unmatched. Germline values: CDR1 MNHEY, CDR2 SMNVEV (reference sequence). The CDR3 contains 14 residues. Here the CDR3 reads CASSLSWTGGEAFF. Here the CDR3 DNA reads TGTGCCAGCAGTTTATCCTGGACAGGGGGAGAAGCTTTCTTT.

J is TRBJ1-2 and V is TRBV19; D possibly corresponds to TRBD1 (6 bases). Germline V lookup: CDR1 LNHDA, CDR2 SQIVND (reference sequence). V lost 5 bases and J 2 bases, leaving 9 bases between the germline ends. The CDR3 sequence is 13 residues long. The CDR3 protein is CASSGTPNYGYTF. The CDR3, as DNA: TGTGCCAGTAGTGGGACACCCAACTATGGCTACACCTTC.

The chain joins TRBV6-5 to TRBJ1-1, with no clear D. Germline V gene data show CDR1 as MNHEY and CDR2 as SVGAGI. V shed 0 bases and J shed 3 bases, with 11 bases lying between them. The CDR3 extends over 15 amino acids. The CDR3 spells CASSYSVSPDTEAFF. The CDR3 DNA reads TGTGCCAGCAGTTACTCTGTATCGCCGGACACTGAAGCTTTCTTT.

The V call is TRBV10-3, the J call TRBJ2-3; 12 bases map to TRBD2. CDR3 length: 20 amino acids. CDR1 and CDR2 (germline): ENHRY, SYGVKD. Trimming took 4 bases from V and 1 from J; bases not matched to a gene: 15. The CDR3 nucleotides read TGTGCCATCAGTGGATCCGGGACTAGCGGGCTTCAATACGGCACAGATACGCAGTATTTT. It translates to CAISGSGTSGLQYGTDTQYF.

The rearrangement links TRBV2 to TRBJ2-7; 14 bases line up with TRBD2. Germline loops: CDR1 SNHLY, CDR2 FYNNEI. The CDR3 is 14 amino acids. With V trimmed by 5 bases and J by 5 bases, 2 bases remained unmatched. CDR3 bases: TGTGCCAGCAGTCGGACTAGCGGGAGGAACGAGCAGTACTTC. Residues: CASSRTSGRNEQYF. Supplemented by reference TRBV2 and TRBJ2-7, the full variable domain reads EPEVTQTPSHQVTQMGQEVILRCVPISNHLYFYWYRQILGQKVEFLVSFYNNEISEKSEIFDDQFSVERPDGSNFTLKIRSTKLEDSAMYFCASSRTSGRNEQYFGPGTRLTVT.

V and J are TRBV28 and TRBJ1-5; 9 nucleotides match TRBD1. There are 19 residues in the CDR3. From germline, CDR1 is MDHEN and CDR2 SYDVKM. V shed 4 bases, J shed 0 bases, and the junction held 13 bases outside the gene matches. In DNA, the CDR3 is TGTGCCAGCAGTTCGCTGGGACAGGGCGGAAGGGCTAGCAATCAGCCCCAGCATTTT. This codes for CASSSLGQGGRASNQPQHF.

The chain is built from TRBV27 and TRBJ2-1; D is perhaps TRBD1 (6 bases). The CDR3 runs to 15 residues. CDR1 and CDR2 from the germline V gene are MNHEY and SMNVEV (reference sequence). Trimming pared 5 bases from V and 6 bases from J, leaving 17 bases between. The CDR3 reads CASSVTGSKVNEQFF. The CDR3 nucleotides read TGTGCCAGCAGTGTGACAGGTAGTAAGGTCAATGAGCAGTTCTTC.